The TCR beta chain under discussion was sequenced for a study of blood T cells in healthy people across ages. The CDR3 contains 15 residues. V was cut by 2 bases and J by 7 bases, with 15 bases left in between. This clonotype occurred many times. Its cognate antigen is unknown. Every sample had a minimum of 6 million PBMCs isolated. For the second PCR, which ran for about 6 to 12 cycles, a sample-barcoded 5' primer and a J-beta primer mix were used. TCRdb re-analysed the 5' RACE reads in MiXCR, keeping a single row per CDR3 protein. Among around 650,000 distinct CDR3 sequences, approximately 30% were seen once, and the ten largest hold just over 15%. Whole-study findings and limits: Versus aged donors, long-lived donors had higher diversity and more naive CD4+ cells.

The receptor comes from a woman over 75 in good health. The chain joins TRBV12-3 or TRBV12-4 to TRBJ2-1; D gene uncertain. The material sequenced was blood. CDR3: CASSLLSSLRNEQFF. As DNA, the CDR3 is TGTGCCAGCAGTTTATTGTCCTCCCTAAGGAATGAGCAGTTCTTC.